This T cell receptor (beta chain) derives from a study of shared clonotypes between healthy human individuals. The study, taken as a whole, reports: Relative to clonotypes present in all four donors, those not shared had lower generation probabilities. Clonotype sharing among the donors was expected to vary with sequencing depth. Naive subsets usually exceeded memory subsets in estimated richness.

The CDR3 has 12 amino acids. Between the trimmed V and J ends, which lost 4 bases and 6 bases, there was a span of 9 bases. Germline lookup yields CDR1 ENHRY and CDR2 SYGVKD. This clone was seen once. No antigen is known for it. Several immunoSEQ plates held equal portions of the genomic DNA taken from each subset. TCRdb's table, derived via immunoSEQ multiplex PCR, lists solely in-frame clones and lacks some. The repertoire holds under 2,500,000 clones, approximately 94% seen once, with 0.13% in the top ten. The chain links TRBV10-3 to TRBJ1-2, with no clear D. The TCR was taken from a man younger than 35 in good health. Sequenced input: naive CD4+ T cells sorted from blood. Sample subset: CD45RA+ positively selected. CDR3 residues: CAISASDHGYTF. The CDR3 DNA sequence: TGTGCCATCAGTGCGTCGGACCATGGCTACACCTTC.